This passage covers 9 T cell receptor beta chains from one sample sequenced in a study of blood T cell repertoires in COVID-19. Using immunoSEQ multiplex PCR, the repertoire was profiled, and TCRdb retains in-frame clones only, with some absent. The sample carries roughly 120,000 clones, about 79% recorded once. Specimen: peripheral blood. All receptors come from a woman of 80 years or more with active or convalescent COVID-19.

The CDR3 here is CASRTTGQKNTEAFF. CDR3 sequence (DNA): TGTGCCAGTAGGACCACCGGACAGAAGAACACTGAAGCTTTCTTT. This chain joins TRBV19 and TRBJ1-1; a weak D match, TRBD1 (6 bases). V was pared by 6 bases and J by 1 base, with 15 bases between. This CDR3 contains 15 residues. Germline CDR1 and CDR2: LNHDA and SQIVND (reference sequence). The full variable domain, rest sourced from reference TRBV19 and TRBJ1-1, is DGGITQSPKYLFRKEGQNVTLSCEQNLNHDAMYWYRQDPGQGLRLIYYSQIVNDFQKGDIAEGYSVSREKKESFPLTVTSAQKNPTAFYLCASRTTGQKNTEAFFGQGTRLTVV.

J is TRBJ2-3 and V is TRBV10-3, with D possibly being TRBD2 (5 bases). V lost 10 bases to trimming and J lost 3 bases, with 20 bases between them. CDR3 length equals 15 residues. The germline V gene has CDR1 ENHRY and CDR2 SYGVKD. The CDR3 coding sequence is TGTGCCACAAACCGTGCCGGGATGGGGACAGATACGCAGTATTTT. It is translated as CATNRAGMGTDTQYF.

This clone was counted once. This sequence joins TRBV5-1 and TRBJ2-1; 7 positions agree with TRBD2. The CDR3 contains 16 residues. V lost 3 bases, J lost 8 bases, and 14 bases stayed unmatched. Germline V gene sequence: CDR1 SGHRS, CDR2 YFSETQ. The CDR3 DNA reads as TGCGCCAGCAGCTCCCTAACAGCGGGGCACCCACATGAGCAGTTCTTC. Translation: CASSSLTAGHPHEQFF.

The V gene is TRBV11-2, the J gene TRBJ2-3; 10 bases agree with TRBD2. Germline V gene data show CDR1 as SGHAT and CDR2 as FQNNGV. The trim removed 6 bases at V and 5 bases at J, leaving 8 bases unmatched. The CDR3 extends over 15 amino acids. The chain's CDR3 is CASSYSGRRGDTQYF. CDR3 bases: TGTGCCAGCAGTTATAGCGGGAGGCGGGGAGATACGCAGTATTTT.

CDR3: CASSEALRGGDYGYTF. The DNA of the CDR3 is TGTGCCAGCAGTGAAGCGCTAAGGGGCGGGGACTATGGCTACACCTTC. The chain recombines TRBV2 with TRBJ1-2, with D tentatively TRBD1 (5 bases). CDR1 is SNHLY, CDR2 FYNNEI, per germline. The CDR3 has 16 residues. V was clipped by 0 bases and J by 3 bases, with 14 bases between them.

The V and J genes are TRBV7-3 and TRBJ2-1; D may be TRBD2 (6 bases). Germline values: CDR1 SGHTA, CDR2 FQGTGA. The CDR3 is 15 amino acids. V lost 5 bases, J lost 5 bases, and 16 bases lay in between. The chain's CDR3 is CASSPSDYEHNEQFF. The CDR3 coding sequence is TGTGCCAGCAGCCCCTCGGACTACGAACACAATGAGCAGTTCTTC.

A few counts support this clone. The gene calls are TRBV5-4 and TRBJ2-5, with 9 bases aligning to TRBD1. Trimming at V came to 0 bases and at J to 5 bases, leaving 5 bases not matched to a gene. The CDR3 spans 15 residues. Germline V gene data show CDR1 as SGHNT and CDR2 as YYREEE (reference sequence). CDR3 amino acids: CASSLAQGAWETQYF. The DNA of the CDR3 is TGTGCCAGCAGCTTGGCACAGGGGGCGTGGGAGACCCAGTACTTC.

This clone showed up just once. The CDR3 DNA reads as TGCGCCAGCAGCTTGGAACTAGCGTTGGCCAATGAGCAGTTCTTC. Translated, it gives CASSLELALANEQFF. This chain connects TRBV5-1 to TRBJ2-1; 7 bases fit TRBD2. Looked up from germline, CDR1 is SGHRS and CDR2 is YFSETQ. CDR3 size: 15 residues. The V gene end was trimmed by 0 bases and the J gene end by 6 bases; junction bases not matched to a gene: 6. Looking up the rest from reference TRBV5-1 and TRBJ2-1 gives the full variable domain: KAGVTQTPRYLIKTRGQQVTLSCSPISGHRSVSWYQQTPGQGLQFLFEYFSETQRNKGNFPGRFSGRQFSNSRSEMNVSTLELGDSALYLCASSLELALANEQFFGPGTRLTVL.

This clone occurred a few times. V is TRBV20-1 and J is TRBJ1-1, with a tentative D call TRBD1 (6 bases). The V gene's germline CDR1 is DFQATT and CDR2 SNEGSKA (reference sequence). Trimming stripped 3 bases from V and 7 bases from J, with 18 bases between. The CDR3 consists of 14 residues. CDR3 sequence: CSASFWTAHHEAFF. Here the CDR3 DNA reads TGCAGTGCTAGTTTCTGGACAGCGCACCATGAAGCTTTCTTT.